This TCR beta chain is drawn from a study of cytomegalovirus exposure and HLA in healthy donors. Study-wide background: The same platform was used for the roughly 120 validation repertoires as for the approximately 610 first-cohort repertoires, as reported in a later analysis.

Worth noting for this clone: The antigen is unknown.

Findings and caveats of the study: In a later analysis, first-cohort TCR clusters were found to tend to co-occur in the 100 to 150 validation repertoires. It was confirmed in vitro that three of the CMV-associated chains were specific for CMV antigens. Most sequenced TCRs were rare (though some public TCRs occurred in many donors).

Clones were read by immunoSEQ multiplex PCR, and TCRdb kept only the in-frame ones, dropping some. The sample yields roughly 150,000 clones, around nine tenths seen once. V was pared by 1 base and J by 8 bases, with 15 bases between. Looked up from germline, CDR1 is SGHVS and CDR2 is FNYEAQ. This CDR3 is 15 amino acids long. The chain uses TRBV7-6 and TRBJ2-1; TRBD2 might be the D (5 bases). The origin of this receptor is a man younger than 35 in good health and CMV-seropositive. The sample was PBMCs. For the CDR3, the DNA is TGTGCCAGCAGCTTAGATTGGGGTAGCGCGGATGAGCAGTTCTTC. Residues: CASSLDWGSADEQFF.